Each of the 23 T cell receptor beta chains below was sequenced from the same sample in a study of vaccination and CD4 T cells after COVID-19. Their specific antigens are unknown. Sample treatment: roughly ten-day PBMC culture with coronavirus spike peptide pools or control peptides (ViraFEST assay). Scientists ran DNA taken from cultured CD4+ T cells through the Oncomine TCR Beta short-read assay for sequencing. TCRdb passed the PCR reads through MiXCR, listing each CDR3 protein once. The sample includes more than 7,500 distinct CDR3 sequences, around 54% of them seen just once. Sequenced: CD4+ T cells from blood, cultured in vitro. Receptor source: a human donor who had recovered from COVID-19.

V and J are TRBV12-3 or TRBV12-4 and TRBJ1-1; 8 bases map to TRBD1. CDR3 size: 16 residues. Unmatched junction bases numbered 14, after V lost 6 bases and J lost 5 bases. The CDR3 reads CASRAITGQVNTEAFF. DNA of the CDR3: TGTGCCAGCAGAGCCATTACGGGACAGGTAAATACTGAAGCTTTCTTT.

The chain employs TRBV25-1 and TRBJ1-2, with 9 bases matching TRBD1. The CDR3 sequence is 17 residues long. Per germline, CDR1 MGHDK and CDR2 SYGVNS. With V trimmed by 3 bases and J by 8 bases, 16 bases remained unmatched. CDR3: CASSDSLSGTGRDGYTF. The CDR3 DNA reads TGTGCCAGCAGTGACTCTCTCTCCGGGACAGGGAGGGACGGCTACACCTTC.

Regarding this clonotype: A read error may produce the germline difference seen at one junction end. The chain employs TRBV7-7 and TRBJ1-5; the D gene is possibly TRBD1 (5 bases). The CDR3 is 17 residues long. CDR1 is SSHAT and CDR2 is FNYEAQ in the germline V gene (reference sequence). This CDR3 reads CASSSTDRTALWQPQHF. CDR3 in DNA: TGTGCTAGCAGCTCCACCGACAGAACCGCCCTATGGCAGCCCCAGCATTTT.

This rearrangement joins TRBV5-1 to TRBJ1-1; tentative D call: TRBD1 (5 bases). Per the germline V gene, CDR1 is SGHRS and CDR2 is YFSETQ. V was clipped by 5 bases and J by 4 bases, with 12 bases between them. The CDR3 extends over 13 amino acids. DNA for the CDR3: TGCGCCAGCAGTATTGGGGCGGTCACTGAAGCTTTCTTT. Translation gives CASSIGAVTEAFF. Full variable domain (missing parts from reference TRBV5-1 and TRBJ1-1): KAGVTQTPRYLIKTRGQQVTLSCSPISGHRSVSWYQQTPGQGLQFLFEYFSETQRNKGNFPGRFSGRQFSNSRSEMNVSTLELGDSALYLCASSIGAVTEAFFGQGTRLTVV.

CDR3 residues: CASSQLRGALTDTQYF. The DNA of the CDR3 is TGTGCCAGCAGCCAGCTCCGGGGGGCACTAACAGATACGCAGTATTTT. The chain couples TRBV5-6 to TRBJ2-3; a possible D gene is TRBD2 (7 bases). The ends were cut back, 4 bases at V and 3 bases at J, with 18 bases in the middle. The CDR3 is 16 residues long. Germline V gene sequence: CDR1 SGHDT, CDR2 YYEEEE.

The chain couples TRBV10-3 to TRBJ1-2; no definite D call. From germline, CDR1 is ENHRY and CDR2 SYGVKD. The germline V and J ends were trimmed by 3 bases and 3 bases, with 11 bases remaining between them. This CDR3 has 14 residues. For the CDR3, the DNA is TGTGCCATCAGTGATAAATGGAAGCACTATGGCTACACCTTC. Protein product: CAISDKWKHYGYTF.

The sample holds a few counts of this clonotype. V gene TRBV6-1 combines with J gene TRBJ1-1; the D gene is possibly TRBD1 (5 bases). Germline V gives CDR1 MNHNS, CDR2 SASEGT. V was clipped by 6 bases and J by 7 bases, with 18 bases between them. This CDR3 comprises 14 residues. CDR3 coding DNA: TGTGCCAGCAGGCCACTGGCTACAGGCGGTGAAGCTTTCTTT. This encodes CASRPLATGGEAFF.

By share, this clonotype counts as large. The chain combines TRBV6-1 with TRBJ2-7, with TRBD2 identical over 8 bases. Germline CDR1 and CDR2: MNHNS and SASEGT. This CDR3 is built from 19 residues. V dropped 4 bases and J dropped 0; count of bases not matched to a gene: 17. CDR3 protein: CASSAHGRTSGVRSYEQYF. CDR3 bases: TGTGCCAGCAGTGCCCACGGGAGAACTAGCGGTGTCCGCTCCTACGAGCAGTACTTC.

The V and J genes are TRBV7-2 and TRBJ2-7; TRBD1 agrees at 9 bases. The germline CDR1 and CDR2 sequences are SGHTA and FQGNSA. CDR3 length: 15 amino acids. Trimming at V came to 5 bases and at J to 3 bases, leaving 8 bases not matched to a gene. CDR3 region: CASSVMGQGNYEQYF. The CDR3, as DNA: TGTGCCAGCAGCGTAATGGGACAGGGCAACTACGAGCAGTACTTC.

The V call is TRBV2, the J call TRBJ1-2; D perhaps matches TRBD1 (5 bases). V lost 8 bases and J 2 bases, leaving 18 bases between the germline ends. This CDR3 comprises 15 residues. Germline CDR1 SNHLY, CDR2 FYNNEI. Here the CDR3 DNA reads TGTGCCAGCGGAAAGGAGGGGCAGGCCAACTATGGCTACACCTTC. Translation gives CASGKEGQANYGYTF.

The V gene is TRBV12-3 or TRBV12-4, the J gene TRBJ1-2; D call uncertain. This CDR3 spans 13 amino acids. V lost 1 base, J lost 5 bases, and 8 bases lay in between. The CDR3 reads CASSLGWRYGYTF. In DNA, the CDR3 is TGTGCCAGCAGTTTAGGGTGGAGGTATGGCTACACCTTC.

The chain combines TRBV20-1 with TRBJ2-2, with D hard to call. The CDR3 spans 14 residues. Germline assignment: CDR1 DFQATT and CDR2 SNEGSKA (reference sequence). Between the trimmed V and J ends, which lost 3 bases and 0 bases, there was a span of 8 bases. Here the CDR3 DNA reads TGCAGTGCTAGCAGGATCGCGAACACCGGGGAGCTGTTTTTT. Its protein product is CSASRIANTGELFF.

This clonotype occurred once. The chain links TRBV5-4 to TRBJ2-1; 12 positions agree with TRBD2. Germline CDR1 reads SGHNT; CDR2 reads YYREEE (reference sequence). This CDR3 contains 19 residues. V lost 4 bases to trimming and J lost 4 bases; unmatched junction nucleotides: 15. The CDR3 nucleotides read TGTGCCAGCAGCGGGCAGGCAAGAGCTAGCGGGGGGGGGTACAATGAGCAGTTCTTC. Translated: CASSGQARASGGGYNEQFF.

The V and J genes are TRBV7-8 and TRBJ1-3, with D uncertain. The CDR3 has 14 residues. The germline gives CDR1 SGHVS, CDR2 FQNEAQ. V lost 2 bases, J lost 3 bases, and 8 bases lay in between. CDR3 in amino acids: CASSLIFDGNTIYF. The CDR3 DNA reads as TGTGCCAGCAGCTTAATTTTTGATGGAAACACCATATATTTT.

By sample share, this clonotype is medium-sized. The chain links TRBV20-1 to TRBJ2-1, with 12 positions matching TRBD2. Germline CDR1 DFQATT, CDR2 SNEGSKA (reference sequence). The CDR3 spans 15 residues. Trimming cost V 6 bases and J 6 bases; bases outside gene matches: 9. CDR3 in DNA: TGCAGTGCCGGGGGCGGACTAGCGGGGCGCAATGAGCAGTTCTTC. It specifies CSAGGGLAGRNEQFF.

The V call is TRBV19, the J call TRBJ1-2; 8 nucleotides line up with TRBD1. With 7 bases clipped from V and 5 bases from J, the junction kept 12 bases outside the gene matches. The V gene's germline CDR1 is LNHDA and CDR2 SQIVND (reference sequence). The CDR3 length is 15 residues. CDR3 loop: CASTHEGQGAYGYTF. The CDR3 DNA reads TGTGCCAGTACCCACGAAGGACAGGGTGCATATGGCTACACCTTC. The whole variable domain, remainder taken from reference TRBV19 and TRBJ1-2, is DGGITQSPKYLFRKEGQNVTLSCEQNLNHDAMYWYRQDPGQGLRLIYYSQIVNDFQKGDIAEGYSVSREKKESFPLTVTSAQKNPTAFYLCASTHEGQGAYGYTFGSGTRLTVV.

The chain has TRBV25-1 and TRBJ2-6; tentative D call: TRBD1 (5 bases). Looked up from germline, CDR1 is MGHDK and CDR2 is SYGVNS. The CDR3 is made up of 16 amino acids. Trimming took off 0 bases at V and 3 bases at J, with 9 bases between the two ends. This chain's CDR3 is CASSEYRGNGANVLTF. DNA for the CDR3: TGTGCCAGCAGTGAATATAGGGGTAATGGGGCCAACGTCCTGACTTTC.

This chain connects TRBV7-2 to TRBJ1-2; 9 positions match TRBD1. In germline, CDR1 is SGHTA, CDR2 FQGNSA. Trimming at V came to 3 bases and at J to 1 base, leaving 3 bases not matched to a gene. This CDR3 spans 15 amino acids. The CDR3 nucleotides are TGTGCCAGCAGCTTGTGGACAGGGGTTAACTATGGCTACACCTTC. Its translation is CASSLWTGVNYGYTF.

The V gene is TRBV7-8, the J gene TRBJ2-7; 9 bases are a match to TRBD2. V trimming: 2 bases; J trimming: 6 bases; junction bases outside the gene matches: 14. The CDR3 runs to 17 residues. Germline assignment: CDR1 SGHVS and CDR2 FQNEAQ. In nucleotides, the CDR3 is TGTGCCAGCAGCTTACGTTCAAGGGCTAGCGGGGTTATCGAGCAGTACTTC. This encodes CASSLRSRASGVIEQYF.

The CDR3, as DNA: TGTGCCAGCATTCCCCAGTGGAACACTGAAGCTTTCTTT. Its protein is CASIPQWNTEAFF. The V call is TRBV6-1, the J call TRBJ1-1; D gene ambiguous. Germline V gene lookup returns CDR1 MNHNS and CDR2 SASEGT. The CDR3 contains 13 residues. V lost 7 bases to trimming and J lost 1 base, with 10 bases between them.

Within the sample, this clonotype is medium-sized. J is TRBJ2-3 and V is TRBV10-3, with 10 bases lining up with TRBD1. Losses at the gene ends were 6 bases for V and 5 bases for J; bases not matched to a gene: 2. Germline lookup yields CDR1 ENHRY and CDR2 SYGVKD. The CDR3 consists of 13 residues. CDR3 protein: CAISDRGQDTQYF. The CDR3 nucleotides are TGTGCCATCAGCGACAGGGGGCAAGATACGCAGTATTTT.

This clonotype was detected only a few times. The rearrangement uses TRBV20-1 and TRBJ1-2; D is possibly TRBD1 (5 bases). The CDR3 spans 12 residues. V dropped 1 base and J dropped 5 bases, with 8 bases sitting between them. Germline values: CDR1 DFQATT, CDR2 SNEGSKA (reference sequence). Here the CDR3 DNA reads TGCAGTGCTAGAGGGGACGGATATGGCTACACCTTC. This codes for CSARGDGYGYTF.

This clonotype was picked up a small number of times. The CDR3 coding sequence is TGTGCCAGCAGCTTAAGTGTAACGAACACTGAAGCTTTCTTT. It codes for CASSLSVTNTEAFF. This rearrangement joins TRBV7-2 to TRBJ1-1; no definite D call. Trimming cost V 2 bases and J 1 base, with 8 bases left between them. The V gene's germline CDR1 is SGHTA and CDR2 FQGNSA. CDR3 length: 14 residues.